The 13 T cell receptor beta chains in this list originate from one sample, sequenced in a study of blood T cell repertoires in COVID-19. Some clones are missing from TCRdb's copy, which holds only in-frame ones; the method was immunoSEQ multiplex PCR. The sample has roughly 74,000 clones, around nine tenths seen once. Sequenced input: peripheral blood. Source of these receptors: a man aged 65 to 85 with active or convalescent COVID-19.

The rearrangement links TRBV28 to TRBJ1-4; D is possibly TRBD1 (6 bases). The CDR3 covers 16 residues. Germline CDR1 MDHEN, CDR2 SYDVKM. The germline V and J ends were trimmed by 4 bases and 12 bases, with 24 bases remaining between them. The CDR3 DNA is TGTGCCAGCAGTTACACAGGGACGTATAAGGGTCGGGAACTGTTTTTT. Residues: CASSYTGTYKGRELFF. The full variable domain, its missing parts supplied by reference TRBV28 and TRBJ1-4, is DVKVTQSSRYLVKRTGEKVFLECVQDMDHENMFWYRQDPGLGLRLIYFSYDVKMKEKGDIPEGYSVSREKKERFSLILESASTNQTSMYLCASSYTGTYKGRELFFGSGTQLSVL.

The CDR3 region has the DNA TGCGCCAGCAGCTTGGAAGGGGTTACCGGGGAGCTGTTTTTT. Protein: CASSLEGVTGELFF. This sequence joins TRBV5-1 and TRBJ2-2; the D gene is possibly TRBD1 (5 bases). The CDR3 covers 14 residues. Per germline, CDR1 SGHRS and CDR2 YFSETQ. V was pared by 0 bases and J by 5 bases, with 8 bases between.

The rearrangement joins TRBV6-5 to TRBJ1-1; D remains unclear. CDR3 length equals 13 residues. Looked up from germline, CDR1 is MNHEY and CDR2 is SVGAGI. V was pared by 5 bases and J by 3 bases, with 10 bases between. CDR3 sequence reads: CASSRVFDTEAFF. In DNA form, the CDR3 reads TGTGCCAGCAGTCGAGTATTTGACACTGAAGCTTTCTTT.

The J gene is TRBJ2-1, the V gene TRBV27; no clear D. The V gene lost 3 bases and the J gene lost 2 bases, with 20 bases spanning the gap. Looked up from germline, CDR1 is MNHEY and CDR2 is SMNVEV (reference sequence). The CDR3 runs to 18 residues. CDR3 sequence (DNA): TGTGCCAGCAGTTTTCTACCCCTAGGTCTGTCGACCTACAATGAGCAGTTCTTC. Protein: CASSFLPLGLSTYNEQFF.

The chain employs TRBV5-1 and TRBJ2-7; 7 positions agree with TRBD2. J gave up 3 bases and V 4 bases, and 4 bases lay outside the gene matches. Per germline, CDR1 SGHRS and CDR2 YFSETQ. This CDR3 contains 13 residues. The CDR3, as DNA: TGCGCCAGCAGCGCTAGCGGAATCTACGAGCAGTACTTC. Translating it yields CASSASGIYEQYF. Based on the CDR3 plus reference TRBV5-1 and TRBJ2-7, the full variable domain is KAGVTQTPRYLIKTRGQQVTLSCSPISGHRSVSWYQQTPGQGLQFLFEYFSETQRNKGNFPGRFSGRQFSNSRSEMNVSTLELGDSALYLCASSASGIYEQYFGPGTRLTVT.

This sequence joins TRBV7-2 and TRBJ2-2; 8 positions agree with TRBD2. Germline CDR1 and CDR2: SGHTA and FQGNSA. After removal of 5 bases from V and 3 bases from J, the junction contained 5 bases not matched to a gene. This CDR3 region has 15 residues. CDR3 protein: CASSRPLADTGELFF. CDR3 nucleotide sequence: TGTGCCAGCAGCCGCCCACTAGCGGACACCGGGGAGCTGTTTTTT. The whole variable domain, remainder taken from reference TRBV7-2 and TRBJ2-2, is GAGVSQSPSNKVTEKGKDVELRCDPISGHTALYWYRQSLGQGLEFLIYFQGNSAPDKSGLPSDRFSAERTGGSVSTLTIQRTQQEDSAVYLCASSRPLADTGELFFGEGSRLTVL.

The chain recombines TRBV6-4 with TRBJ2-3, with 9 bases aligning to TRBD1. Germline V gene sequence: CDR1 MRHNA, CDR2 SNTAGT. Trimming cost V 8 bases and J 5 bases; bases outside gene matches: 11. The CDR3 length is 15 residues. In nucleotides, the CDR3 is TGTGCCAGCTCCCCTTTACAGGGGGCAAAAGATACGCAGTATTTT. Its protein is CASSPLQGAKDTQYF.

The chain is built from TRBV19 and TRBJ1-2; 12 bases map to TRBD1. Losses at the gene ends were 4 bases for V and 8 bases for J; bases not matched to a gene: 2. The CDR3 is 13 amino acids. Per germline, CDR1 LNHDA and CDR2 SQIVND (reference sequence). The CDR3, as DNA: TGTGCCAGTAGTACCGGGACAGGGGGCGGCTACACCTTC. Amino acid sequence: CASSTGTGGGYTF.

V gene TRBV19 combines with J gene TRBJ2-1; TRBD2 agrees at 11 bases. After removal of 6 bases from V and 9 bases from J, the junction contained 13 bases not matched to a gene. Germline CDR1 is LNHDA and CDR2 is SQIVND (reference sequence). This CDR3 comprises 16 residues. CDR3 in DNA: TGTGCCAGTAGGACCGGACTAGCGGGTGGTCTAAGTGAGCAGTTCTTC. It specifies CASRTGLAGGLSEQFF.

Only one count was recorded for this clone. This sequence joins TRBV6-5 and TRBJ1-5; D possibly corresponds to TRBD1 (5 bases). The CDR3 loop spans 15 amino acids. The germline V gene encodes CDR1 MNHEY and CDR2 SVGAGI. The germline V and J ends were trimmed by 5 bases and 5 bases, with 16 bases remaining between them. CDR3 in amino acids: CASSPYSGIHQPQHF. The CDR3 nucleotides are TGTGCCAGCAGTCCTTACTCAGGGATCCATCAGCCCCAGCATTTT.

This chain links TRBV5-4 with TRBJ1-2; 8 nucleotides match TRBD1. Germline CDR1 is SGHNT and CDR2 is YYREEE (reference sequence). The CDR3 runs 15 residues. V lost 4 bases to trimming and J lost 8 bases; unmatched junction nucleotides: 13. The DNA for the CDR3 is TGTGCCAGCAGCCCTCAGGGGGCGGACGTGAGGGGCTACACCTTC. Encoded protein: CASSPQGADVRGYTF.

The chain couples TRBV28 to TRBJ1-2; 8 bases agree with TRBD1. The CDR3 runs to 16 residues. Losses at the gene ends were 5 bases for V and 6 bases for J; bases not matched to a gene: 14. Germline assignment: CDR1 MDHEN and CDR2 SYDVKM. CDR3 nucleotide sequence: TGTGCCAGCAGTCCCTCCCTCGGACAGGGATGGAATGGCTACACCTTC. Its protein product is CASSPSLGQGWNGYTF.

The J gene is TRBJ1-5, the V gene TRBV19, with TRBD1 matching 8 bases. Unmatched junction bases numbered 7, after V lost 6 bases and J lost 6 bases. This CDR3 is 14 amino acids long. Germline assignment: CDR1 LNHDA and CDR2 SQIVND (reference sequence). The CDR3, as DNA: TGTGCCAGTAGAACACGGACAGGGTCTCAGCCCCAGCATTTT. Amino acid sequence: CASRTRTGSQPQHF. The full variable domain, completed using reference TRBV19 and TRBJ1-5, is DGGITQSPKYLFRKEGQNVTLSCEQNLNHDAMYWYRQDPGQGLRLIYYSQIVNDFQKGDIAEGYSVSREKKESFPLTVTSAQKNPTAFYLCASRTRTGSQPQHFGDGTRLSIL.